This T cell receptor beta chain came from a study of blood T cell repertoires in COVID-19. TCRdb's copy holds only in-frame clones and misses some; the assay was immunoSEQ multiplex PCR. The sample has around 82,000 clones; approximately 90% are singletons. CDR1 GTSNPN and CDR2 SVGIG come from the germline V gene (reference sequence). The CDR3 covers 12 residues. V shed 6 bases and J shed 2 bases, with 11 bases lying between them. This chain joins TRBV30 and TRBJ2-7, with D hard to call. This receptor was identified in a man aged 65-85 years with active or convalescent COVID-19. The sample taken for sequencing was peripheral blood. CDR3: CACAPTAYEQYF. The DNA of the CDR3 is TGTGCCTGCGCCCCAACAGCCTACGAGCAGTACTTC.